The rows below give T cell receptor beta chains drawn from one sample of a study of CD4+ T cells in melanoma. The table came from immunoSEQ multiplex PCR; TCRdb's copy has only in-frame clones and leaves some out. The sample shows tens of thousands of clones, about 70% of them seen only once. The sequencing input was tumor tissue. All receptors come from a human donor with melanoma. CDR3s leave out the opening cysteine and the closing phenylalanine or tryptophan. A D gene is named only where the DNA matches it firmly.

V,D,J,CDR3
TRBV5-5,NA,TRBJ1-6,ASSLEVRSSYNSPLH
TRBV4-3,TRBD1,TRBJ2-3,ASSQGQGAATGDTQY
TRBV5-5,NA,TRBJ2-3,ASSLDWGLGTDTQY
TRBV10-3,NA,TRBJ1-4,ASQQGEGEKLF
TRBV15,NA,TRBJ2-1,ATSRVRRSTDEQF
TRBV14,TRBD1,TRBJ1-6,ASSQRRQGRSPLH
TRBV7-6,TRBD1,TRBJ2-7,ASSKPDRTNYEQY
TRBV7-9,NA,TRBJ1-1,ASSMRPSEAF
TRBV20-1,NA,TRBJ2-1,SAATAGEQF
TRBV5-1,TRBD1,TRBJ1-1,ASSLIQGGDTEAF
TRBV10-3,TRBD1,TRBJ2-7,AISELTGADEQY
TRBV4-1,NA,TRBJ2-6,ASSQGSGPNVLT
TRBV10-3,NA,TRBJ1-1,AISEGTEAF
TRBV18,NA,TRBJ2-2,ASSPGQGWTGELF
TRBV18,NA,TRBJ1-6,ASSQAGTPIPNSPLH
TRBV9,NA,TRBJ2-2,ASSVEGGGTGELF
TRBV25-1,TRBD1,TRBJ2-7,ASSVPDRVDEQY
TRBV7-9,TRBD1,TRBJ1-6,ASSLVGQGVSPLH
TRBV7-9,TRBD2,TRBJ2-3,ASRGTSGGTDTQY
TRBV5-6,NA,TRBJ2-5,ASSLAGETQY
TRBV7-9,NA,TRBJ2-2,ASSSYSPNTGELF
TRBV7-3,NA,TRBJ1-1,ASSGGGLTEAF
TRBV7-9,NA,TRBJ2-4,ASSLVGRGKNIQY
TRBV2,TRBD2,TRBJ2-5,ASSGLAGGPETQY
TRBV2,NA,TRBJ2-5,ASSEAETQY
TRBV5-1,NA,TRBJ2-1,ASSLARTDNEQF
TRBV18,TRBD2,TRBJ2-1,ASSPQTSGGPEQF
TRBV7-9,NA,TRBJ2-1,ASSRRGNEQF
TRBV5-1,TRBD2,TRBJ2-1,ASSSLAGPLDEQF
TRBV9,TRBD1,TRBJ1-4,ASSGTGTGREKLF
TRBV11-3,NA,TRBJ2-1,ASSLGQYNEQF
TRBV6-1,NA,TRBJ2-3,ASSDRGLTDTQY
TRBV21-1,NA,TRBJ2-2,ASSKVGGANTGELF
TRBV6-5,NA,TRBJ1-4,ASSYGGTNEKLF
TRBV7-3,NA,TRBJ1-2,ASSLSGVGYT
TRBV18,NA,TRBJ1-2,ASSPRTTTNYGYT
TRBV10-3,TRBD1,TRBJ1-6,AIKGDKGQANSPLH
TRBV6-5,NA,TRBJ1-1,ASSEGQMNTEAF
TRBV5-1,NA,TRBJ1-5,ASSWGGDFNQPQH
TRBV7-7,NA,TRBJ2-2,ASSARGGELF
TRBV5-1,NA,TRBJ2-7,ASSPALGTDEQY
TRBV10-2,NA,TRBJ2-7,ASRRTQGAYEQY
TRBV5-4,NA,TRBJ1-1,ASSQGPGPEAF
TRBV6-1,NA,TRBJ1-5,ASTQVGNQPQH
TRBV10-3,TRBD1,TRBJ2-1,ASSSGGTYNEQF
TRBV5-1,NA,TRBJ1-1,ASSLEDKSAVAAF
TRBV5-1,TRBD1,TRBJ2-5,ASSLGTTGGETQY
TRBV10-2,NA,TRBJ2-7,ASGGGAEQY
TRBV11-3,NA,TRBJ2-7,ASSDIRGGEQY
TRBV6-1,TRBD1,TRBJ2-7,ASSEARTGAYEQY
TRBV15,TRBD1,TRBJ1-5,ATSKPGQGANQPQH
TRBV9,NA,TRBJ1-1,ASSTVANTEAF
TRBV7-9,NA,TRBJ2-2,ASSPGAANTGELF
TRBV18,NA,TRBJ1-2,ASSPTAGKNGYT
TRBV6-5,TRBD1,TRBJ1-5,ASSYSTGVDQPQH
TRBV19,NA,TRBJ1-2,ASSRDSAGVGYT
TRBV5-5,NA,TRBJ1-1,ASSFEGNTEAF
TRBV28,NA,TRBJ1-6,ASSLSPAAPPLH
TRBV28,TRBD2,TRBJ2-7,ASSFLRGGTDEQY
TRBV6-5,NA,TRBJ2-1,ASSGNNEQF